This passage covers 24 T cell receptor beta chains from one sample sequenced in a study of PD-L1 blockade in urothelial cancer. Profiling relied on immunoSEQ multiplex PCR, and the TCRdb table lists in-frame clones only, not all of them. The sample holds about 80,000 clones, about nine tenths seen once. This specimen was PBMCs, taken around atezolizumab (anti-PD-L1) treatment. All receptors derive from a woman in her 70s with urothelial cancer.

For the CDR3, the DNA is TGCGCCAGCACACCGGGAGGGGGAGGGCCAGGCGAGCAGTACTTC. Its protein product is CASTPGGGGPGEQYF. The genes are TRBV5-1 and TRBJ2-7; 8 bases match TRBD2. Germline assignment: CDR1 SGHRS and CDR2 YFSETQ. The CDR3 sequence is 15 residues long. V lost 6 bases, J lost 6 bases, and 14 bases stayed unmatched. The full variable domain, completed using reference TRBV5-1 and TRBJ2-7, is KAGVTQTPRYLIKTRGQQVTLSCSPISGHRSVSWYQQTPGQGLQFLFEYFSETQRNKGNFPGRFSGRQFSNSRSEMNVSTLELGDSALYLCASTPGGGGPGEQYFGPGTRLTVT.

The chain links TRBV2 to TRBJ2-7; 10 bases match TRBD1. CDR1 is SNHLY and CDR2 is FYNNEI in the germline V gene. V gave up 8 bases and J gave up 4 bases; unmatched junction bases: 5. The length of the CDR3 is 13 residues. CDR3 DNA: TGTGCCAGCGCCCGGGACAGGGGTTACGAGCAGTACTTC. Translating it yields CASARDRGYEQYF. The full variable domain, in which reference TRBV2 and TRBJ2-7 provide the parts outside the CDR3, is EPEVTQTPSHQVTQMGQEVILRCVPISNHLYFYWYRQILGQKVEFLVSFYNNEISEKSEIFDDQFSVERPDGSNFTLKIRSTKLEDSAMYFCASARDRGYEQYFGPGTRLTVT.

The V and J genes are TRBV27 and TRBJ2-1, with unresolved D. The V end lost 6 bases, the J end lost 0 bases, and 15 bases lay between the germline ends. The CDR3 extends over 16 amino acids. Germline V CDR1 and CDR2: MNHEY, SMNVEV (reference sequence). CDR3 loop: CASSLSGSSSYNEQFF. The CDR3 DNA reads as TGTGCCAGCAGCCTTTCCGGGTCGAGCTCCTACAATGAGCAGTTCTTC.

CDR3 residues: CSVAGTAGYNEQFF. DNA of the CDR3: TGCAGCGTTGCGGGGACAGCGGGTTACAATGAGCAGTTCTTC. The J gene is TRBJ2-1, the V gene TRBV29-1; D is perhaps TRBD1 (7 bases). The ends were cut back, 4 bases at V and 4 bases at J, with 14 bases in the middle. In germline, CDR1 is SQVTM, CDR2 ANQGSEA. The CDR3 is 14 residues long.

V gene TRBV29-1 combines with J gene TRBJ2-2, with D maybe TRBD1 (5 bases). Germline-derived CDR1 and CDR2 are SQVTM and ANQGSEA. Deletions cut 1 base from V and 1 base from J, with 7 bases between. There are 14 residues in the CDR3. For the CDR3, the DNA is TGCAGCGTTGAAGGGCAGGGGAACACCGGGGAGCTGTTTTTT. Translating it yields CSVEGQGNTGELFF.

The genes are TRBV6-1 and TRBJ2-6; tentative D call: TRBD1 (5 bases). The V gene's germline CDR1 is MNHNS and CDR2 SASEGT. This CDR3 has 14 residues. V was clipped by 8 bases and J by 0 bases, with 8 bases between them. The CDR3 DNA sequence: TGTGCCAGCTCAGGGTACTCTGGGGCCAACGTCCTGACTTTC. Protein: CASSGYSGANVLTF.

The chain carries TRBV5-1 and TRBJ2-1; the match to TRBD2 covers 13 bases. V lost 0 bases, J lost 8 bases, and 5 bases stayed unmatched. Germline CDR1 SGHRS, CDR2 YFSETQ. This CDR3 region has 16 residues. CDR3 loop: CASSLVILAGGDEQFF. In DNA form, the CDR3 reads TGCGCCAGCAGCTTGGTTATACTAGCGGGAGGGGATGAGCAGTTCTTC.

The V call is TRBV2, the J call TRBJ2-5; maybe TRBD2 (6 bases). CDR1 is SNHLY and CDR2 is FYNNEI in the germline V gene. The length of the CDR3 is 15 residues. Trimming left V 5 bases short and J 2 bases short, with 15 bases between. The CDR3 region has the DNA TGTGCCAGCAGTCGGTCGGGAGTGAGGCAAGAGACCCAGTACTTC. Protein product: CASSRSGVRQETQYF.

The chain couples TRBV5-1 to TRBJ1-1; 7 bases are shared with TRBD1. CDR1 and CDR2 from the germline V gene are SGHRS and YFSETQ. V gave up 0 bases and J gave up 6 bases; unmatched junction bases: 5. This CDR3 has 14 residues. The CDR3 nucleotides read TGCGCCAGCAGCTTGGTAGGGCAGGGGGCTGAAGCTTTCTTT. As protein: CASSLVGQGAEAFF.

The table lists this clone with a count of one. The chain combines TRBV7-2 with TRBJ2-1; tentatively, D is TRBD1 (6 bases). The CDR3 totals 16 residues. Germline values: CDR1 SGHTA, CDR2 FQGNSA. Trimming removed 5 bases from V and 0 bases from J, with 14 bases in between. The CDR3 is CASSRISDSSYNEQFF. The CDR3 DNA reads as TGTGCCAGCAGCCGAATCTCGGACAGCTCCTACAATGAGCAGTTCTTC.

This clone is categorized as medium-sized. The gene calls are TRBV4-1 and TRBJ2-2; 7 bases align to TRBD2. This CDR3 contains 16 residues. From germline, CDR1 is MGHRA and CDR2 YSYEKL. With V trimmed by 0 bases and J by 3 bases, 4 bases remained unmatched. The CDR3 is CASSQDPGRDTGELFF. The CDR3, as DNA: TGCGCCAGCAGCCAAGACCCAGGGAGGGACACCGGGGAGCTGTTTTTT.

The rearrangement uses TRBV15 and TRBJ2-2; D uncertain. With 4 bases removed from V and 4 bases from J, the gap between germline ends came to 7 bases. Germline V gives CDR1 LNHNV, CDR2 YYDKDF (reference sequence). The CDR3 is 13 amino acids. The CDR3 reads CATSIRSTGELFF. For the CDR3, the DNA is TGTGCCACCAGCATCCGGAGCACCGGGGAGCTGTTTTTT. Looking up the rest from reference TRBV15 and TRBJ2-2 gives the full variable domain: DAMVIQNPRYQVTQFGKPVTLSCSQTLNHNVMYWYQQKSSQAPKLLFHYYDKDFNNEADTPDNFQSRRPNTSFCFLDIRSPGLGDTAMYLCATSIRSTGELFFGEGSRLTVL.

The chain recombines TRBV11-2 with TRBJ2-5; TRBD2 aligns across 8 bases. The CDR3 loop spans 16 amino acids. Germline V gene lookup returns CDR1 SGHAT and CDR2 FQNNGV. J gave up 4 bases and V 5 bases, and 12 bases lay outside the gene matches. The DNA for the CDR3 is TGTGCCAGCAGCCTAAATTCGTGGCTAGCGGGAGAGACCCAGTACTTC. Protein sequence: CASSLNSWLAGETQYF.

Only one count was recorded for this clone. V gene TRBV14 combines with J gene TRBJ2-1; maybe TRBD2 (6 bases). V lost 4 bases and J lost 4, with 11 bases in between. The CDR3 contains 14 residues. Germline CDR1 reads SGHDN; CDR2 reads FVKESK. The CDR3 bases are TGTGCCAGCAGCCGAAGGGACTTATACAATGAGCAGTTCTTC. This codes for CASSRRDLYNEQFF.

J is TRBJ2-2 and V is TRBV7-3, with 8 bases that match TRBD1. Germline-derived CDR1 and CDR2 are SGHTA and FQGTGA. V was clipped by 4 bases and J by 3 bases; unmatched bases: 7. This CDR3 comprises 16 residues. In nucleotides, the CDR3 is TGTGCCAGCAGCTCCCGGACAGGGACGGACACCGGGGAGCTGTTTTTT. It specifies CASSSRTGTDTGELFF.

The V gene is TRBV28, the J gene TRBJ2-3; 7 nucleotides align to TRBD2. Germline-derived CDR1 and CDR2 are MDHEN and SYDVKM. CDR3 length equals 15 residues. Trimming cost V 1 base and J 4 bases; bases outside gene matches: 5. The CDR3 DNA reads as TGTGCCAGCAGTTTATTTAAAGGACTAGCAGATACGCAGTATTTT. Amino acid sequence: CASSLFKGLADTQYF.

The rearrangement links TRBV9 to TRBJ2-2; TRBD2 matches 8 bases. CDR1 is SGDLS and CDR2 is YYNGEE in the germline V gene. The length of the CDR3 is 16 residues. Trimming at V came to 0 bases and at J to 0 bases, leaving 1 base not matched to a gene. The CDR3 DNA reads as TGTGCCAGCAGCGTAGGACTAGCGACGAACACCGGGGAGCTGTTTTTT. Translating gives CASSVGLATNTGELFF.

As regards this clone: The sample has other DNA sequences that encode this CDR3 too. This sequence joins TRBV4-1 and TRBJ2-2; no firm D call. Trimming pared 0 bases from V and 1 base from J, leaving 9 bases between. This CDR3 is 16 amino acids long. In germline, CDR1 is MGHRA, CDR2 YSYEKL. The DNA of the CDR3 is TGCGCCAGCAGCCAAGACCCAGGTCAGAACACCGGGGAGCTGTTTTTT. Amino acid sequence: CASSQDPGQNTGELFF.

V is TRBV15 and J is TRBJ2-7; 13 bases line up with TRBD2. Germline V gene lookup returns CDR1 LNHNV and CDR2 YYDKDF (reference sequence). This CDR3 comprises 17 residues. V dropped 1 base and J dropped 6; count of bases not matched to a gene: 9. CDR3 sequence: CATSRAQLAGGQGEQYF. CDR3 DNA sequence: TGTGCCACCAGCAGAGCCCAACTAGCGGGAGGGCAGGGCGAGCAGTACTTC.

The V and J genes are TRBV6-5 and TRBJ2-7; weak D call: TRBD1 (5 bases). This CDR3 has 13 amino acids. The germline V and J ends were trimmed by 2 bases and 5 bases, with 10 bases remaining between them. Germline CDR1 is MNHEY and CDR2 is SVGAGI. The CDR3 DNA follows: TGTGCCAGCAGTTACGCCAGGGTCAACGAGCAGTACTTC. Its translation: CASSYARVNEQYF.

This chain links TRBV6-5 with TRBJ2-5, with D perhaps TRBD1 (6 bases). This CDR3 contains 15 residues. Trimming left V 5 bases short and J 5 bases short, with 18 bases between. The V gene's germline CDR1 is MNHEY and CDR2 SVGAGI. CDR3 in DNA: TGTGCCAGCAGTGGGTGGGTTACAGGGTTGGAGACCCAGTACTTC. Encoded protein: CASSGWVTGLETQYF.

Only a few counts were recorded for this clone. The V and J genes are TRBV5-4 and TRBJ1-4; D remains unclear. Per the germline V gene, CDR1 is SGHNT and CDR2 is YYREEE (reference sequence). The CDR3 covers 13 residues. The germline V and J ends were trimmed by 4 bases and 5 bases, with 9 bases remaining between them. The CDR3 sequence is CASSPDINEKLFF. The CDR3 region has the DNA TGTGCCAGCAGCCCTGACATCAATGAAAAACTGTTTTTT.

V gene TRBV5-4 combines with J gene TRBJ2-7; D may be TRBD1 (7 bases). The length of the CDR3 is 16 residues. Trimming cost V 0 bases and J 2 bases, with 15 bases left between them. Germline loops: CDR1 SGHNT, CDR2 YYREEE (reference sequence). The CDR3 coding sequence is TGTGCCAGCAGCTTGGACGGCGCAGGGGGGACCTACGAGCAGTACTTC. Its translation is CASSLDGAGGTYEQYF.

This clone was found a few times. This rearrangement joins TRBV2 to TRBJ2-5; TRBD2 aligns across 11 bases. CDR1 is SNHLY and CDR2 is FYNNEI in the germline V gene. V lost 2 bases and J lost 7; bases outside the gene matches: 6. This CDR3 region has 15 residues. The CDR3 nucleotides are TGTGCCAGCAGTGAATATAGCGGGGGGGCGGCGACCCAGTACTTC. Translating it yields CASSEYSGGAATQYF.